This TCR beta chain was identified during a study of cytomegalovirus exposure and HLA in healthy donors. The study, taken as a whole, reports: Cytomegalovirus association was assigned to over 150 TCR beta chains. A later analysis reportedly found that, within productive TCRs, an Asian-associated ancestry cluster had fewer N-insertions than the mean observed across the approximately 700 donors.

The CDR3 extends over 13 amino acids. Per germline, CDR1 MDHEN and CDR2 SYDVKM. The V end was cut by 6 bases, the J end by 0 bases, with 7 bases between. The PCR ran on 60 Vbeta and 13 Jbeta primers. Only in-frame clones appear in the TCRdb table, and some are missing; sequencing was by immunoSEQ multiplex PCR. The sample lists around 130,000 clones, around 65% occurring once. With regard to this clone: The antigen is unknown.

The specimen was PBMCs. The sequence was collected from a man between 18 and 35 years old in good health and CMV-seronegative. This chain links TRBV28 with TRBJ2-3; D gene uncertain. Written as DNA, the CDR3 is TGTGCCAGCAGACCCCGGAGCACAGATACGCAGTATTTT. It is translated as CASRPRSTDTQYF.